This TCR beta chain was recovered during a study of cytomegalovirus exposure and HLA in healthy donors. Study-level points and caveats: Testing in vitro showed a few CMV-associated chains specific for CMV antigens.

Primers for the PCR totalled 60 Vbeta and 13 Jbeta. Profiling relied on immunoSEQ multiplex PCR, and the TCRdb table lists in-frame clones only, not all of them. Among 90,000 to 120,000 clones listed, around three quarters were seen once. The CDR3 length is 15 residues. The V end was cut by 4 bases, the J end by 0 bases, with 14 bases between. Germline assignment: CDR1 SGHRS and CDR2 YFSETQ. This clone was observed a few times. Its antigen is as yet unknown. V gene TRBV5-1 combines with J gene TRBJ2-7; the D gene is possibly TRBD2 (6 bases). This TCR derives from a woman between 18 and 29 years old in good health and CMV-seropositive. The sample consisted of PBMCs. The CDR3 DNA is TGCGCCAGCAGCACCGATAGCGGAGTCTCCTACGAGCAGTACTTC. Amino acid sequence: CASSTDSGVSYEQYF. Full variable domain (rest looked up from reference TRBV5-1 and TRBJ2-7): KAGVTQTPRYLIKTRGQQVTLSCSPISGHRSVSWYQQTPGQGLQFLFEYFSETQRNKGNFPGRFSGRQFSNSRSEMNVSTLELGDSALYLCASSTDSGVSYEQYFGPGTRLTVT.